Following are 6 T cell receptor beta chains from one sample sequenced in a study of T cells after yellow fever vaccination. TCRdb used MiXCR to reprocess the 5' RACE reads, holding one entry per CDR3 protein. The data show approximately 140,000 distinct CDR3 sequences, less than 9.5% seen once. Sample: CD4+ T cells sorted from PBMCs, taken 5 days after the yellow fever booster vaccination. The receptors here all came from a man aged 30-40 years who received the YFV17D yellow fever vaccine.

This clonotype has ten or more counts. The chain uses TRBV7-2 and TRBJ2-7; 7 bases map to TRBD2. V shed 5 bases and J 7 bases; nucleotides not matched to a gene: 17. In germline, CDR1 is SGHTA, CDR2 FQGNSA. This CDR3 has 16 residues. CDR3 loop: CASSVGLSAGVAEQYF. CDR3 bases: TGTGCCAGCAGCGTAGGGCTATCTGCGGGAGTAGCTGAGCAGTACTTC.

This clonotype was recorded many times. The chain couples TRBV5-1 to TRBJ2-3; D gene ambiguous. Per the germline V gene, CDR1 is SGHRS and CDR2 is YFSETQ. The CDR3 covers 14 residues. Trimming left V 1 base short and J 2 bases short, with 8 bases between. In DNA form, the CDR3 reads TGCGCCAGCAGCTTGTATCGTTTCACAGATACGCAGTATTTT. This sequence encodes CASSLYRFTDTQYF.

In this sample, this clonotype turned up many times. CDR3 protein: CASSGGSSYEQYF. The DNA of the CDR3 is TGTGCCAGCTCGGGCGGTAGCTCCTACGAGCAGTACTTC. This chain uses TRBV18 with TRBJ2-7; D is unclear. Germline V gene sequence: CDR1 KGHSH, CDR2 LQKENI. This CDR3 contains 13 residues. The germline V and J ends were trimmed by 6 bases and 0 bases, with 9 bases remaining between them.

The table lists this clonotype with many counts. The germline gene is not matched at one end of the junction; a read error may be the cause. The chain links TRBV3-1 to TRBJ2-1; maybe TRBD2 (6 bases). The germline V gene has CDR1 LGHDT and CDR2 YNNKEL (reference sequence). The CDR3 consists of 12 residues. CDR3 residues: CASSQRRGPSSF. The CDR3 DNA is TGTGCCAGCAGCCAAAGGAGGGGCCCAAGTTCCTTC.

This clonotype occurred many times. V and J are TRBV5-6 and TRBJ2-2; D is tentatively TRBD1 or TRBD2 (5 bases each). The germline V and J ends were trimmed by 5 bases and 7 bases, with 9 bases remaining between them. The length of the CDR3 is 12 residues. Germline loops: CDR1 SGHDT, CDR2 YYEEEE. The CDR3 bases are TGTGCCAGCAGGACGAGGGGCGGGGAGCTGTTTTTT. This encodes CASRTRGGELFF.

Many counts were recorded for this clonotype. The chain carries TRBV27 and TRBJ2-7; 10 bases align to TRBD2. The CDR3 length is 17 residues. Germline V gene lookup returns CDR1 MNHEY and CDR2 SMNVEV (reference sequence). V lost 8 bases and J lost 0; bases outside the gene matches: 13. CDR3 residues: CASAETISGGSSYEQYF. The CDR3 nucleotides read TGTGCCAGCGCAGAAACTATTAGCGGGGGGAGCTCCTACGAGCAGTACTTC.